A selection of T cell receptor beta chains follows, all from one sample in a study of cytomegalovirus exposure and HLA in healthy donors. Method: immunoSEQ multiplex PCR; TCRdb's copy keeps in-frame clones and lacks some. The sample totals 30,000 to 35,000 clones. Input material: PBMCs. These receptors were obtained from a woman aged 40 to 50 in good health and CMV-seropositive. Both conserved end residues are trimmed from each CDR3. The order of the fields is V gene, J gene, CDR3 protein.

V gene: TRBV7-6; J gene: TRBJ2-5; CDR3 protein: ASSSSGGPPETQY
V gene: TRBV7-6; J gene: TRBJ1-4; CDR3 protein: ASSLAPGGGEKLF
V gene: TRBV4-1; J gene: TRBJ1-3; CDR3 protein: ASSSRGFGGNTIY
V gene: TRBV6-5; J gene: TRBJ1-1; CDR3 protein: ASSYEEMTEAF
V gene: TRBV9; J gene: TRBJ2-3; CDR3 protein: ASSVGSKGDTQY
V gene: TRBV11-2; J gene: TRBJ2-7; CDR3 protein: ASSLTGSRSSYEQY
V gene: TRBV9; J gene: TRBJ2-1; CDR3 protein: ASSLDLSYNEQF
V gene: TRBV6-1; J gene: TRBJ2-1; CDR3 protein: ASRRPLSSYNEQF
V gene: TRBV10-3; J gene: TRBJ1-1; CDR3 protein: AINGRGLDTEAF
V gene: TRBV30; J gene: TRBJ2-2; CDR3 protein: AWTPTGELF
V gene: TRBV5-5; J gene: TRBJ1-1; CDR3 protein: ASSFGGVAF
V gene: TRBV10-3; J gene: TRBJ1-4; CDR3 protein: ATGRGNKDGANEKLF
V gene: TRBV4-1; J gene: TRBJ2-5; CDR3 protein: ASSQVPTGYQETQY
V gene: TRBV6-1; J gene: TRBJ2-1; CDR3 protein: ATFSGSVYNEQF
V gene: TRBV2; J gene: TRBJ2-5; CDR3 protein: ASSFSGGGQETQY
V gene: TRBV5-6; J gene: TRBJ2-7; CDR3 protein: ASSFGTGGEQY
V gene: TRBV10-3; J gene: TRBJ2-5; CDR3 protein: ATRTGEGKTQY
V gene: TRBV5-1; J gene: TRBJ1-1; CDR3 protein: ASSLVPGNTEAF
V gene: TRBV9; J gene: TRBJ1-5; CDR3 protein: ASSRDSGQPQH
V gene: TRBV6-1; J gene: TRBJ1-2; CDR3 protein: ASSEMTGVSYGYT
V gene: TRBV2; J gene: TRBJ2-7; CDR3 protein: ASSEYGASYEQY
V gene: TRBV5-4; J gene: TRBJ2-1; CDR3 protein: ASSRSNEQF
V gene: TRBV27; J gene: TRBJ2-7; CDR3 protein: ASALTQGAAHEQY
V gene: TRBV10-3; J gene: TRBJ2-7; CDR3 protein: ATSSGSGEQY
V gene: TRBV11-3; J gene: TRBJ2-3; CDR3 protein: ASSLGGTRADTQY
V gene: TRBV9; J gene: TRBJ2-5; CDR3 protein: ASSVAGTNGETQY
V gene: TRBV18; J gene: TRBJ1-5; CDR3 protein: ASSTTPREPQH
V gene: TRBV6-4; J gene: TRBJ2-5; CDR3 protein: ASSEIAGEAETQY
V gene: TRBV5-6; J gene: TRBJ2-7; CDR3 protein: ASSLTGILGEQY
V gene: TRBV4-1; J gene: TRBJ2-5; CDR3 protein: ASSVRVGETQY
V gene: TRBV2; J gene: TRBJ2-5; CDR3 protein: ASSDGVGATQY
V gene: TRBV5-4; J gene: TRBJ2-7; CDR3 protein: ASSPSLGIFSAYEQY
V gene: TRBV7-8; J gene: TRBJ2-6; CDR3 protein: ASSWGAGANVLT
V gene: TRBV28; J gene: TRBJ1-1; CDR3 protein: ASSPMATAGLTF
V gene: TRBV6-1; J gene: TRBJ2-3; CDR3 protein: ASSETVPSTDTQY
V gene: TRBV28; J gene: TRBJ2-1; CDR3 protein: ASTSAGLLSSYNEQF
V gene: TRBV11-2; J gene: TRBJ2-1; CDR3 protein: ASSPSGTKDNEQF